One and the same sample provided the 8 T cell receptor beta chains below, sequenced in a study of shared T cell receptors in the human thymus. Generated by immunoSEQ multiplex PCR, the TCRdb table keeps only in-frame clones and is missing some. The sample has about 380,000 clones; roughly 94% are singletons. Sequences were obtained from thymocytes. The source is a human donor.

This sequence joins TRBV10-1 and TRBJ1-1; D is uncertain. Per germline, CDR1 WNHNN and CDR2 SYGVQD (reference sequence). CDR3 length: 14 amino acids. V was shortened by 2 bases and J by 5 bases, with 12 bases between the two germline ends. The CDR3 protein is CASSEEVEGTEAFF. The CDR3 region has the DNA TGCGCCAGCAGTGAGGAAGTTGAGGGAACTGAAGCTTTCTTT.

This sequence joins TRBV20-1 and TRBJ1-2; no clear D gene. V lost 7 bases, J lost 1 base, and 7 bases lay in between. This CDR3 is built from 11 residues. CDR1 is DFQATT and CDR2 is SNEGSKA in the germline V gene (reference sequence). In nucleotides, the CDR3 is TGCAGTGGACTAGGTAACTATGGCTACACCTTC. Protein: CSGLGNYGYTF.

The table lists this clone with a count of one. The rearrangement uses TRBV27 and TRBJ2-5; tentatively, D is TRBD2 (5 bases). Trimming removed 4 bases from V and 1 base from J, with 10 bases in between. CDR1 is MNHEY, CDR2 SMNVEV, per germline (reference sequence). This CDR3 is built from 14 residues. The CDR3, as DNA: TGTGCCAGCAGTTGGGCGGGCACCCAAGAGACCCAGTACTTC. This translates into CASSWAGTQETQYF.

This clone appeared a single time. The chain uses TRBV15 and TRBJ1-5; possibly TRBD1 for D (5 bases). Germline lookup yields CDR1 LNHNV and CDR2 YYDKDF (reference sequence). There are 14 residues in the CDR3. V lost 4 bases, J lost 3 bases, and 10 bases lay in between. CDR3 region: CATSTWGDNQPQHF. In DNA, the CDR3 is TGTGCCACCAGCACTTGGGGGGACAATCAGCCCCAGCATTTT.

V is TRBV5-1 and J is TRBJ2-1, with TRBD1 matching over 7 bases. From germline, CDR1 is SGHRS and CDR2 YFSETQ. V shed 3 bases, J shed 5 bases, and the junction held 11 bases outside the gene matches. The CDR3 is 16 amino acids. In DNA, the CDR3 is TGCGCCAGCAGCTACCGCCTCCGGGACAGCAACAATGAGCAGTTCTTC. Translating it yields CASSYRLRDSNNEQFF.

The chain links TRBV30 to TRBJ1-4; 8 bases match TRBD1. Germline trimming cut 5 bases from V and 5 bases from J; bases unmatched to any gene: 28. Germline V gene data show CDR1 as GTSNPN and CDR2 as SVGIG (reference sequence). There are 21 residues in the CDR3. In DNA, the CDR3 is TGTGCCTGGGGGACAGGCCCCTTTCGGGTGTCAATCCTTTCATTGAATGAAAAACTGTTTTTT. The encoded protein is CAWGTGPFRVSILSLNEKLFF. Full variable domain (rest looked up from reference TRBV30 and TRBJ1-4): SQTIHQWPATLVQPVGSPLSLECTVEGTSNPNLYWYRQAAGRGLQLLFYSVGIGQISSEVPQNLSASRPQDRQFILSSKKLLLSDSGFYLCAWGTGPFRVSILSLNEKLFFGSGTQLSVL.

The CDR3 DNA reads TGCGCCAGCAGCATAGATGACAGGGGGCGCTCCTACGAGCAGTACTTC. Its protein is CASSIDDRGRSYEQYF. The rearrangement joins TRBV5-1 to TRBJ2-7, with 10 bases that match TRBD1. CDR3 length: 16 residues. With V trimmed by 4 bases and J by 0 bases, 7 bases remained unmatched. The germline V gene has CDR1 SGHRS and CDR2 YFSETQ.

The chain carries TRBV5-1 and TRBJ2-3, with D possibly matching TRBD2 (6 bases). The germline gives CDR1 SGHRS, CDR2 YFSETQ. There are 13 residues in the CDR3. Trimming removed 5 bases at V and 6 bases at J, with 13 bases between. CDR3 bases: TGCGCCAGCAGGGTGGACTATCGCGATACGCAGTATTTT. This sequence encodes CASRVDYRDTQYF.